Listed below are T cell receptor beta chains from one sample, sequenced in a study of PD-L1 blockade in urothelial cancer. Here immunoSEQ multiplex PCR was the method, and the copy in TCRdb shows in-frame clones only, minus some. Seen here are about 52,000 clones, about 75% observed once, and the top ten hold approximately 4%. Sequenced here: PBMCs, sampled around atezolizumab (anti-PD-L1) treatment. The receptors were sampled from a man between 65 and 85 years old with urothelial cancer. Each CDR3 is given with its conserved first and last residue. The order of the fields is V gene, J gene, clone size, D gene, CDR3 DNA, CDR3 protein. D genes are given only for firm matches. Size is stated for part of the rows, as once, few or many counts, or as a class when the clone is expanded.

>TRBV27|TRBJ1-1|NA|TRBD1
TGTGCCAGCAGAAAAAAGGGACAGGGAAACGGGGATCGGACTGAAGCTTTCTTT
CASRKKGQGNGDRTEAFF
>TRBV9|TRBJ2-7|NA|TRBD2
TGTGCCAGCAGCGTCTCCTCTAGCGGAGGCTACGAGCAGTACTTC
CASSVSSSGGYEQYF
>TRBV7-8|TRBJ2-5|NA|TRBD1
TGTGCCAGCAGCTTAGTTGACAGGGGGTCTGGTAGAGAGACCCAGTACTTC
CASSLVDRGSGRETQYF
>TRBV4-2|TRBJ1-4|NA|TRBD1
TGTGCCAGCAGCCAGGTTGACAGGGGGGGTGAAAAACTGTTTTTT
CASSQVDRGGEKLFF
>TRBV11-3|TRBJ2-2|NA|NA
TGTGCCAGCAGCTTAAGGTTGCGGGGGCCCAACACCGGGGAGCTGTTTTTT
CASSLRLRGPNTGELFF
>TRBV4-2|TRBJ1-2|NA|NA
TGTGCCAGCAGCCACTCGGACAGTCCAGGCTACACCTTC
CASSHSDSPGYTF
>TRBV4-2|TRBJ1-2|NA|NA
TGTGCCAGCAGCTTTAGGGGGTCCTATGGCTACACCTTC
CASSFRGSYGYTF
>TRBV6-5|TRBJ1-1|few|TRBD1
TGTGCCAGCAGTCCACCCGGGACAGTGGGCCCTGAAGCTTTCTTT
CASSPPGTVGPEAFF
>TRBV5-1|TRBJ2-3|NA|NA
TGCGCCAGCACCTACAGGGACACAGATACGCAGTATTTT
CASTYRDTDTQYF
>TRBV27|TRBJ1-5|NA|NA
TGTGCCAGCAGTTTATCGTTCCGTGGCGGACAGCCCCAGCATTTT
CASSLSFRGGQPQHF
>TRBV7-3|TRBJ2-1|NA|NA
TGTGCCAGCAGCATTGACAGTTACAATGAGCAGTTCTTC
CASSIDSYNEQFF
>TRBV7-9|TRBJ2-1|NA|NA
TGTGCCAGCAGCTTATCTCACAGTTACAATGAGCAGTTCTTC
CASSLSHSYNEQFF
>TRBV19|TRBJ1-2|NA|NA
TGTGCCAGTAGTGAAGGGCCCCGGACACCTCAGACCTTC
CASSEGPRTPQTF
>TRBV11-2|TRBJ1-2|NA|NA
TGTGCCAGCAGCTTAGATTCAGGGCTAAACTATGGCTACACCTTC
CASSLDSGLNYGYTF
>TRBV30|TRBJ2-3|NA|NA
TGTGCCTGGAGTGTACAATCAGATACGCAGTATTTT
CAWSVQSDTQYF
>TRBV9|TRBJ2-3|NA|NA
TGTGCCAGCAACAGGGAGGGTGCAGATACGCAGTATTTT
CASNREGADTQYF
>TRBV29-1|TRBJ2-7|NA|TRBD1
TGCAGCGTTGTACCCGCGACAGGGGGCTACGAGCAGTACTTC
CSVVPATGGYEQYF
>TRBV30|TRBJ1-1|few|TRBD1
TGTGCCTGGAGCCTGGGACAGGGGGTCCTAGGAACTGAAGCTTTCTTT
CAWSLGQGVLGTEAFF
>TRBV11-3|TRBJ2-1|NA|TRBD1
TGTGCCAGCAGCTTCCGACAGGGGGCGCACAATGAGCAGTTCTTC
CASSFRQGAHNEQFF
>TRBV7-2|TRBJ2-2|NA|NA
TGTGCCAGCAGCCTTCCGGGACTCGGAAACACCGGGGAGCTGTTTTTT
CASSLPGLGNTGELFF
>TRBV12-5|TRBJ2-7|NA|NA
TGTGCTAGTGGTTTGGGGGTCTTCGGGCAGGGCACTGTCGAGCAGTACTTC
CASGLGVFGQGTVEQYF
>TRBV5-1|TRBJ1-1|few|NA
TGCGCCAGCAGCCAGGGACAGAACACTGAAGCTTTCTTT
CASSQGQNTEAFF
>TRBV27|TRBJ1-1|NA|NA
TGTGCCAGCAGTGCCTCGGTGGTCAACACTGAAGCTTTCTTT
CASSASVVNTEAFF
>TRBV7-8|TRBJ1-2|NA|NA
TGTGCCAGCAGCCCACAGCGAGTGACAGCTAACTATGGCTACACCTTC
CASSPQRVTANYGYTF
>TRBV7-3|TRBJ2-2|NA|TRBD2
TGTGCCAGCAGCCCGTTAGCGGGGGCTGGCGGGGAGCTGTTTTTT
CASSPLAGAGGELFF
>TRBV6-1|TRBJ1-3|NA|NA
TGTGCCAGCAGTGAAGCGGGGTTGGGTGCGGGGGGCACCATATATTTT
CASSEAGLGAGGTIYF
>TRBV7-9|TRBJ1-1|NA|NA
TGTGCCAGCAGCCCTCAGTCGGCAGGGGCGAACACTGAAGCTTTCTTT
CASSPQSAGANTEAFF
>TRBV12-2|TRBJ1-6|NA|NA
TGTGCAAGTCGCTACGACGCATTTCGGGGACCCCTCCACTTT
CASRYDAFRGPLHF
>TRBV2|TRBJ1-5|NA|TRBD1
TGTGCCAGCAGTCGACAGGGGGCACGTCAGCCCCAGCATTTT
CASSRQGARQPQHF
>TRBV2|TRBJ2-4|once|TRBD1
TGTGCCAGCGGACAGGGGGACCCTCCAACCAAAAACATTCAGTACTTC
CASGQGDPPTKNIQYF
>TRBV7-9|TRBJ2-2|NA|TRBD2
TGTGCCAGCAGCGCCTGGACTAGCGGGAGGGCCCACGGGGAGCTGTTTTTT
CASSAWTSGRAHGELFF
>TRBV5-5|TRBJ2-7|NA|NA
TGTGCCAGCAGCCCCTCCGGGGGGCCGGGACGACGAGCCGAGCAGTACTTC
CASSPSGGPGRRAEQYF
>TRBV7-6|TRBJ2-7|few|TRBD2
TGTGCCAGCAGCATCCAGCGGGGGGGTTCCTACGAGCAGTACTTC
CASSIQRGGSYEQYF
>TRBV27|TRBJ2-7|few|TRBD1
TGTGCCAGCAGTTTATCAGGGACAGGAGTTCCCTACGAGCAGTACTTC
CASSLSGTGVPYEQYF
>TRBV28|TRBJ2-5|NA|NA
TGTGCCAGCAGGCGGAGGTGGGGACAAGAGACCCAGTACTTC
CASRRRWGQETQYF
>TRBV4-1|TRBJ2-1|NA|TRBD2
TGCGCCAGCAGCCAAGCCGGGACTAGCGGGCTGTCATACAATGAGCAGTTCTTC
CASSQAGTSGLSYNEQFF
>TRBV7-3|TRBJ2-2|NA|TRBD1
TGTGCCAGCAGCCCAGGGGACAGGGGCGCCGGGGAGCTGTTTTTT
CASSPGDRGAGELFF
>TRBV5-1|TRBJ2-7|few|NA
TGCGCCAGCAGCTTCTCATCTTCCGGGACATCCTACGAGCAGTACTTC
CASSFSSSGTSYEQYF
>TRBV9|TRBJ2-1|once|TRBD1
TGTGCCAGCAGCGAGACAGGGGTTCGGGATGAGCAGTTCTTC
CASSETGVRDEQFF
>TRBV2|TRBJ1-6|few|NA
TGTGCCAGCATCAGAAGCGAATGGACAGAGTTTAATTCACCCCTCCACTTT
CASIRSEWTEFNSPLHF
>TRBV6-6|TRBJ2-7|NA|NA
TGTGCCAGCAGTTACTTCCCAGGGGTGGAGCAGTACTTC
CASSYFPGVEQYF
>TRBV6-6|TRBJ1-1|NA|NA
TGTGCCAGCAGCAACTTGGGGCAGGGCGGCACTGAAGCTTTCTTT
CASSNLGQGGTEAFF
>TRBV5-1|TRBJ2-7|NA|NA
TGCGCCAGCAGCCCCCCGGCGGGGCCCGGGGACGAGCAGTACTTC
CASSPPAGPGDEQYF
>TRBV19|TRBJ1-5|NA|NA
TGTGCCAGTAGTGCACAGAATAGCAATCAGCCCCAGCATTTT
CASSAQNSNQPQHF
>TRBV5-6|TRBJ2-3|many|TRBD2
TGTGCCAGCAGCCGAGCGGGATCAGATACGCAGTATTTT
CASSRAGSDTQYF
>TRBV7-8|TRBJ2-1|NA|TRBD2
TGTGCCAGCAGGTGGACTAGCGGTAGCAATGAGCAGTTCTTC
CASRWTSGSNEQFF
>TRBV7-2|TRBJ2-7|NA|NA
TGTGCCAGCAGCTTAGATGCGAATACCTACGAGCAGTACTTC
CASSLDANTYEQYF
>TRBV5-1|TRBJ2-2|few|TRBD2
TGCGCCAGCAGCGGACTAGCGGGAGGGGGCACCGGGGAGCTGTTTTTT
CASSGLAGGGTGELFF
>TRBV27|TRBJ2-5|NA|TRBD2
TGTGCCAGCAGCCCTTTAGGGGAGGGCCGAGAGACCCAGTACTTC
CASSPLGEGRETQYF
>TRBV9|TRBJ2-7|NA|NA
TGTGCCAGCAGCGTAGAGCCCTACGAGCAGTACTTC
CASSVEPYEQYF